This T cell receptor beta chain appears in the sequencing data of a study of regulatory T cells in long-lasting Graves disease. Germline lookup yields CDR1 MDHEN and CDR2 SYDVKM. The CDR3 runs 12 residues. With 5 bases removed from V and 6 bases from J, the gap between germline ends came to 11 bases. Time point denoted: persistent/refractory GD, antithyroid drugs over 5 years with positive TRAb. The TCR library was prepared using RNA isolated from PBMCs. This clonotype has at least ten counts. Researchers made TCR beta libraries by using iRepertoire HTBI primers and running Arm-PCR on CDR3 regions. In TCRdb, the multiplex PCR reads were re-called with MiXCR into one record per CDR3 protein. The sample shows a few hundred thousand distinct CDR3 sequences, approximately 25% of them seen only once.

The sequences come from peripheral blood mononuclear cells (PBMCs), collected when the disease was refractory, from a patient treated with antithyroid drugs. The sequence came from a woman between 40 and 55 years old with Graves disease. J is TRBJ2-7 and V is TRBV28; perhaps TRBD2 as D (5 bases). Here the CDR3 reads CASSLDSREQYF. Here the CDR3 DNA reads TGTGCCAGCAGTCTGGACTCGCGCGAGCAGTACTTC.